In this sample, the clone carrying this T cell receptor beta chain turned up many times. Antigen specificity is unknown. TCRdb itself ran the reads through MiXCR, one entry per CDR3 protein. The data show approximately 5,200 distinct CDR3 sequences, around 28% seen once. The V and J ends lost 3 bases and 6 bases, in that order; junction bases with no gene match: 8. The CDR3 length is 14 residues. The data derive from a study of type 1 regulatory T cells. For the study at large: An in vitro protocol generated T-allo10, a Tr1-enriched, alloantigen-specific CD4 T cell product. Study-wide findings and caveats: Compared with non-Tr1 cells, Tr1 cells showed a narrower TCR repertoire.

V and J are TRBV12-3 or TRBV12-4 and TRBJ2-7, with 7 bases aligning to TRBD2. The sequencing sample was made of cultured type 1 regulatory T (Tr1) cells, either the whole culture or a sorted fraction (not recorded which). The TCR originated in a human donor in good health. CDR3 in amino acids: CASSLMGGLAEQYF. The CDR3 coding sequence is TGTGCCAGCAGTTTGATGGGGGGGTTGGCCGAGCAGTACTTC.